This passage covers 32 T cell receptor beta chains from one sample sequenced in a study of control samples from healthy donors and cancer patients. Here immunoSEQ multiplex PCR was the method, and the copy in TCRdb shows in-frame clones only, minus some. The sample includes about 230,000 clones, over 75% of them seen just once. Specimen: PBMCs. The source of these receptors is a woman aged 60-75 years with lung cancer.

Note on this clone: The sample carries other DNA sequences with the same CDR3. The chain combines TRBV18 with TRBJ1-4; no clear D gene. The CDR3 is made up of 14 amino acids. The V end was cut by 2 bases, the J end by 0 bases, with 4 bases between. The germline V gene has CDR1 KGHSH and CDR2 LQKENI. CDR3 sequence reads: CASSPGATNEKLFF. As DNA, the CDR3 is TGTGCCAGCTCACCAGGGGCAACTAATGAAAAACTGTTTTTT. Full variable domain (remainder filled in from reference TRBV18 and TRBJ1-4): NAGVMQNPRHLVRRRGQEARLRCSPMKGHSHVYWYRQLPEEGLKFMVYLQKENIIDESGMPKERFSAEFPKEGPSILRIQQVVRGDSAAYFCASSPGATNEKLFFGSGTQLSVL.

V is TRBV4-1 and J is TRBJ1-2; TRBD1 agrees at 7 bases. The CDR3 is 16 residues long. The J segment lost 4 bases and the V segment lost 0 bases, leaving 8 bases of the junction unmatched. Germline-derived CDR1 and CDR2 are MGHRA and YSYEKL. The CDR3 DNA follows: TGCGCCAGCAGCCAAGATGGGACCGGGACAGTCTATGGCTACACCTTC. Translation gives CASSQDGTGTVYGYTF.

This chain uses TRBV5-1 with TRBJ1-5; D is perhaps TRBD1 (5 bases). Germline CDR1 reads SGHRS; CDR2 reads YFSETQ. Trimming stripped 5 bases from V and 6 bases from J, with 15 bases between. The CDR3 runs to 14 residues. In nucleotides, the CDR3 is TGCGCCAGCAGTTTAACAGGTGAAGGTCAGCCCCAGCATTTT. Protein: CASSLTGEGQPQHF.

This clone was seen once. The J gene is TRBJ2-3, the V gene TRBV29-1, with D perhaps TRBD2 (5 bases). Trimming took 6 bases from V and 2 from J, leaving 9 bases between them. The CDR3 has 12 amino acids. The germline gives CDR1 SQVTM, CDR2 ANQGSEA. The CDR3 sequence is CSVRVNTDTQYF. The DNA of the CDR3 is TGCAGCGTGAGGGTAAACACAGATACGCAGTATTTT.

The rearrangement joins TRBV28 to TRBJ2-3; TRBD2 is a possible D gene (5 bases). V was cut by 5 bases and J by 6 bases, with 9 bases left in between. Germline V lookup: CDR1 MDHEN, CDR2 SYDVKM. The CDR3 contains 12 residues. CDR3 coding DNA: TGTGCCAGCAGTCCGGGAAGTGATACGCAGTATTTT. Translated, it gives CASSPGSDTQYF.

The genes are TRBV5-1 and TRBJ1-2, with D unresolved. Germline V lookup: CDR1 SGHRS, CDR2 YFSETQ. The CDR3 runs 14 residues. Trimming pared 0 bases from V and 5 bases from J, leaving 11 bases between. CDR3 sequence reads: CASSLGSSGYGYTF. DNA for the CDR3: TGCGCCAGCAGCTTGGGTTCCTCCGGGTATGGCTACACCTTC.

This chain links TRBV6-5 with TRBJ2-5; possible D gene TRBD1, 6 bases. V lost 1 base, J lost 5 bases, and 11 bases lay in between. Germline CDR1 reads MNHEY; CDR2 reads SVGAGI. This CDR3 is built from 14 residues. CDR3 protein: CASSYYGQSETQYF. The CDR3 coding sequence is TGTGCCAGCAGTTACTACGGACAGTCGGAGACCCAGTACTTC.

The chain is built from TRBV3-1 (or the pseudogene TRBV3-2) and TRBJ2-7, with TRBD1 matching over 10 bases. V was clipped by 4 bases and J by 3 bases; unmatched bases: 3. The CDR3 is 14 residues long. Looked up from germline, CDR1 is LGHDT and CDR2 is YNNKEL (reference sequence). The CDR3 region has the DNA TGTGCCAGCAGCCGGGACAGGGGAATCTACGAGCAGTACTTC. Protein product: CASSRDRGIYEQYF.

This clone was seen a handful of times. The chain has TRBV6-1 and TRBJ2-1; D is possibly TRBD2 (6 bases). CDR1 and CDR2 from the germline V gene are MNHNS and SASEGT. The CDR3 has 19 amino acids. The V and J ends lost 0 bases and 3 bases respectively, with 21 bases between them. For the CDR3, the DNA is TGTGCCAGCAGTGAAGCGCTTGGGGGTTCAGCGGGTGTCTACAATGAGCAGTTCTTC. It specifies CASSEALGGSAGVYNEQFF.

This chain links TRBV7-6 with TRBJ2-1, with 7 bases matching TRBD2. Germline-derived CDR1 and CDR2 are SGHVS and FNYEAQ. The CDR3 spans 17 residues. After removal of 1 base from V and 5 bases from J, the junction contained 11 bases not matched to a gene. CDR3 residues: CASSLVAGSGWNNEQFF. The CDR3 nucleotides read TGTGCCAGCAGCTTAGTAGCGGGTTCCGGGTGGAACAATGAGCAGTTCTTC. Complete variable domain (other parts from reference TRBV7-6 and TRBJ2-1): GAGVSQSPRYKVTKRGQDVALRCDPISGHVSLYWYRQALGQGPEFLTYFNYEAQQDKSGLPNDRFSAERPEGSISTLTIQRTEQRDSAMYRCASSLVAGSGWNNEQFFGPGTRLTVL.

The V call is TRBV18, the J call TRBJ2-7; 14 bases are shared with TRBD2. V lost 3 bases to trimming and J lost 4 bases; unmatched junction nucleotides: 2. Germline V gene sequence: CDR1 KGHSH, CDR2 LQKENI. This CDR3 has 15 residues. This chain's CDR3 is CASSPGLAGAYEQYF. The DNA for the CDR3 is TGTGCCAGCTCACCGGGACTAGCGGGAGCTTACGAGCAGTACTTC.

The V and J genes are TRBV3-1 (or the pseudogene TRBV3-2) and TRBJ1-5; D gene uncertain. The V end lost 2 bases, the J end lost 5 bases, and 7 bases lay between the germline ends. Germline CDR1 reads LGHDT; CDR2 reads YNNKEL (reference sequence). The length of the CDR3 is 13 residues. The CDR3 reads CASSQYQDQPQHF. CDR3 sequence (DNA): TGTGCCAGCAGCCAATATCAGGATCAGCCCCAGCATTTT.

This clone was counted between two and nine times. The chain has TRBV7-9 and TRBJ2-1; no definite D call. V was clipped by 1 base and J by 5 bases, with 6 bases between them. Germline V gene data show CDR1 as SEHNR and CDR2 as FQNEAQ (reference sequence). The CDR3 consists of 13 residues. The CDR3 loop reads CASSLDGNNEQFF. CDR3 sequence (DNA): TGTGCCAGCAGCTTAGACGGTAACAATGAGCAGTTCTTC. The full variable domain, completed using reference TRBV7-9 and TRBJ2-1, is DTGVSQNPRHKITKRGQNVTFRCDPISEHNRLYWYRQTLGQGPEFLTYFQNEAQLEKSRLLSDRFSAERPKGSFSTLEIQRTEQGDSAMYLCASSLDGNNEQFFGPGTRLTVL.

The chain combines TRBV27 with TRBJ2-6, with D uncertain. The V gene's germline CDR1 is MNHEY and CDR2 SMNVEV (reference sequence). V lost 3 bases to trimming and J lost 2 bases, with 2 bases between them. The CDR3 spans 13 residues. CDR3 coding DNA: TGTGCCAGCAGTTTGGCTGGGGCCAACGTCCTGACTTTC. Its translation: CASSLAGANVLTF.

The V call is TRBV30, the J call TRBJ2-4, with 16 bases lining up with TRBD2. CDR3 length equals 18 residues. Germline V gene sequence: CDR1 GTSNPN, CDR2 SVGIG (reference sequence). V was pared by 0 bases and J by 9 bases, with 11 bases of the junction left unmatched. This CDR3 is CAWSVRSGTSGRAGIQYF. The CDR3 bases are TGTGCCTGGAGTGTAAGATCGGGGACTAGCGGGAGGGCCGGCATTCAGTACTTC.

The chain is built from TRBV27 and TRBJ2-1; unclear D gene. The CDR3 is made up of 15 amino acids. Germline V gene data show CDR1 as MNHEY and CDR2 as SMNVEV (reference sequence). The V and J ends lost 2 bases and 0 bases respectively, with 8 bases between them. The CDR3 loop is CASSLGGSSYNEQFF. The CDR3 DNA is TGTGCCAGCAGTTTAGGTGGGTCCTCCTACAATGAGCAGTTCTTC.

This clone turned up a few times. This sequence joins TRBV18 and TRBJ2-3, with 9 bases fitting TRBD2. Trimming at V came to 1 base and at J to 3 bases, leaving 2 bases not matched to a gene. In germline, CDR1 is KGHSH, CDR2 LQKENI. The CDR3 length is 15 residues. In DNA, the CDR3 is TGTGCCAGCTCACCACTAGCGGGGGTGACAGATACGCAGTATTTT. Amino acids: CASSPLAGVTDTQYF.

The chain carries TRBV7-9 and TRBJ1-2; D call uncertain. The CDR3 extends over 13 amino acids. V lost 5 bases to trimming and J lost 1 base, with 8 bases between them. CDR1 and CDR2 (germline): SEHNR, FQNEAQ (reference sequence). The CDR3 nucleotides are TGTGCCAGCAGCCCAGACATTAACTATGGCTACACCTTC. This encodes CASSPDINYGYTF.

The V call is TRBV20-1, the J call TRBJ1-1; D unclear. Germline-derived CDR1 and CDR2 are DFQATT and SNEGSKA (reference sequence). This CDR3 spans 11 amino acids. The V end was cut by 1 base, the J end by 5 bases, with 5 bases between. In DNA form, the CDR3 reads TGCAGTGCTAGAGCGGATACTGAAGCTTTCTTT. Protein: CSARADTEAFF.

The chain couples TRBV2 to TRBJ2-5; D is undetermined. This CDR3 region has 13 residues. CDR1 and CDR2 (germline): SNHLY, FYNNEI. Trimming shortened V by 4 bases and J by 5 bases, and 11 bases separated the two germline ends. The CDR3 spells CASSVDGWETQYF. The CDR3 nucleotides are TGTGCCAGCAGTGTGGATGGGTGGGAGACCCAGTACTTC.

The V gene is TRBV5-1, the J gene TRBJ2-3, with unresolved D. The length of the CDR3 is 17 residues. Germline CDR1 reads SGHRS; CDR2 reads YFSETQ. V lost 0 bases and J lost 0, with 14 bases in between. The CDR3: CASSLGAGASSTDTQYF. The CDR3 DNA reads TGCGCCAGCAGCTTGGGGGCAGGAGCTTCTAGCACAGATACGCAGTATTTT.

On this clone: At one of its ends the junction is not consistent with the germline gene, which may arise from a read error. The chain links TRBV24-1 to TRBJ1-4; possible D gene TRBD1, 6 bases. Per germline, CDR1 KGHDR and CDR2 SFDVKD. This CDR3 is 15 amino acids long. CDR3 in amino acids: CAPRGGKGLREKLFF. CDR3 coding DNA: TGTGCCCCCAGGGGCGGAAAGGGGCTCCGTGAAAAACTGTTTTTT.

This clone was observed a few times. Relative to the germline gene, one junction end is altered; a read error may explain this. The CDR3 loop reads CASQLDGMPF. The DNA of the CDR3 is TGTGCCAGCCAACTCGACGGGATGCCCTTC. The chain carries TRBV6-5 and TRBJ1-2; no definite D call. From germline, CDR1 is MNHEY and CDR2 SVGAGI. The CDR3 runs 10 residues.

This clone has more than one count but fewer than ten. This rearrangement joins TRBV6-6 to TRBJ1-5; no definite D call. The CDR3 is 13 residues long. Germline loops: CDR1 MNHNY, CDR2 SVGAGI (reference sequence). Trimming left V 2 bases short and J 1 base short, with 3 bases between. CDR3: CASSYQSNQPQHF. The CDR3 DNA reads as TGTGCCAGCAGTTACCAGAGCAATCAGCCCCAGCATTTT.

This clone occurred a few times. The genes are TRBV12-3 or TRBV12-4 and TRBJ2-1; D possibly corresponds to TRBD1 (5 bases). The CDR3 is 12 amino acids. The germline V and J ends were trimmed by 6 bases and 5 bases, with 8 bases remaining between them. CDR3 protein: CASRWGNNEQFF. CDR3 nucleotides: TGTGCCAGCAGGTGGGGCAACAATGAGCAGTTCTTC.

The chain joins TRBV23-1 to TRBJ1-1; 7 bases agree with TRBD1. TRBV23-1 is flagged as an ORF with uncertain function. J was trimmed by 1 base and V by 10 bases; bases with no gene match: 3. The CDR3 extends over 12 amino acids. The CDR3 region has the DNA TGCGCCAAAAGGACAGGGAACACTGAAGCTTTCTTT. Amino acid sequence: CAKRTGNTEAFF.

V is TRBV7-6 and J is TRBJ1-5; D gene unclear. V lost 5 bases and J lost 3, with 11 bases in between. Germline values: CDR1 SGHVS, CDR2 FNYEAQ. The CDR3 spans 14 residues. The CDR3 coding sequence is TGTGCCAGCAGCATCTCAACGACCAATCAGCCCCAGCATTTT. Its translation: CASSISTTNQPQHF.

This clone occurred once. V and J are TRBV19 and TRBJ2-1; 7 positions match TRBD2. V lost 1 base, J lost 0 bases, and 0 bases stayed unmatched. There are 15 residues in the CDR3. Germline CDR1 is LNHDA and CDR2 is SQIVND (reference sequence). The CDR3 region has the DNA TGTGCCAGTAGTATAGCGGGAGGCTCCTACAATGAGCAGTTCTTC. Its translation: CASSIAGGSYNEQFF.

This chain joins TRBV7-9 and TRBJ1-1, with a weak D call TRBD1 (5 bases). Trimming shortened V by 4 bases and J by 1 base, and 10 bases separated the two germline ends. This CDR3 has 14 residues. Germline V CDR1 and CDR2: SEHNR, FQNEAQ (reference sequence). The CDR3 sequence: CASSYGDWNTEAFF. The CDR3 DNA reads TGTGCCAGCAGCTACGGGGACTGGAACACTGAAGCTTTCTTT.

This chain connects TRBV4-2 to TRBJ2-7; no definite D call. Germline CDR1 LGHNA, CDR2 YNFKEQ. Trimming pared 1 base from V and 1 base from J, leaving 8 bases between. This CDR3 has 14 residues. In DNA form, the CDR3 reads TGTGCCAGCAGCCAAGTTCTGAGTTCCTACGAGCAGTACTTC. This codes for CASSQVLSSYEQYF.

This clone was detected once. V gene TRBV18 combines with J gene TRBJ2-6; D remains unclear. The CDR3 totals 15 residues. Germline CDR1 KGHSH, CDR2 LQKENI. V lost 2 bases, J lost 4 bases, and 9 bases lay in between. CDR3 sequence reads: CASSPGNSGANVLTF. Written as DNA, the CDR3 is TGTGCCAGCTCACCAGGGAACTCCGGGGCCAACGTCCTGACTTTC.

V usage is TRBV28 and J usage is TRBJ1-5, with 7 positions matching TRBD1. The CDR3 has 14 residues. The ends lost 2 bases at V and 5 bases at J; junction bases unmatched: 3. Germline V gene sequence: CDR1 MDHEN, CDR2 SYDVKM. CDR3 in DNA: TGTGCCAGCAGTTTAGGGGACAGCCATCAGCCCCAGCATTTT. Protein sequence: CASSLGDSHQPQHF.